This TCR beta chain comes out of a study of blood T cells in healthy people across ages (dated by TCRdb to between 2014 and 2017). Study-wide context: In model experiments, template switching captured about one uniquely barcoded TCR beta cDNA molecule for every two T cells. To track age-related changes in TCR beta repertoire diversity, the study relied on deep sequencing normalized with unique cDNA molecular identifiers. Donors were grouped into four age groups: young (average 16 years), middle-aged (39), aged (62) and long-lived (approximately 81). To avoid experimental bias, donors of different ages were spread randomly across the sequencing lanes. Using the same blood draw, the study looked at two additional independent replicas of 1 million unique cDNA reads for two donors, one aged 18 to 30 and the other aged 80 or older. The paper as a whole reports these results and caveats: The percentage of naive T cells measured by flow cytometry correlated strongly with observed TCR beta diversity. Since profiling was done on bulk unsorted PBMCs, naive and antigen-experienced compartments could not be conclusively compared. Estimates of total diversity based on one million sequenced T cells were regarded as lower bounds and as underestimates. Compared with the aged group, the long-lived group had more naive CD4+ T cells, fewer expanded clones and increased TCR diversity, suggesting age selection. Because the CMV infection status of the donors was unknown, age-related changes in expanded clonotypes may potentially have been confounded. Observed TCR beta diversity per million T cells fell roughly linearly with age, and a significant reduction was already apparent by age around 44.

This clonotype was seen once. What antigen it recognizes has not been identified. No per-base quality is available; no much larger clone lies one base away. The donors were about 40 Caucasian individuals from Russia, aged roughly 6 to 100 years, who were systemically healthy. Each donor gave 8.5 to 10 milliliters of peripheral blood, collected into EDTA-treated Vacutainer tubes. Ficoll-Paque density-gradient centrifugation was used to isolate PBMCs, with at least 7 million per sample. Total RNA, at least 5.5 micrograms per sample, was extracted from PBMCs with Trizol reagent. For every donor, flow cytometry on a PBMC aliquot measured the percentage of naive CD45RAhigh/CD27high T cells. Receptor libraries were prepared by 5' RACE. The instrument given in TCRdb is Illumina HiSeq 2500. A second PCR of roughly 7 to 11 cycles was performed with a sample-barcoded 5' primer and a J-beta primer mix. A unique molecular identifier was introduced onto each TCR beta cDNA molecule by a template-switch 5' adaptor carrying 12 random nucleotides. Each sample yielded at least 2.5 million CDR3-containing paired-end reads. First-strand cDNA was synthesized from all RNA with the Mint cDNA synthesis kit, primed by a TRBC-specific oligonucleotide. Following uracil-DNA glycosylase treatment, all cDNA underwent a first 18-cycle PCR with the universal primers M1SS and BC2_uni_R. As for how the authors treated the data: Normalization of each sample was performed by random selection of 1 million high-quality reads, each carrying a distinct molecular identifier. Reads with shared molecular identifiers were discarded instead of being binned into consensus sequences. MiTCR, run with a Q25 quality threshold and the strictest error-elimination algorithm, handled CDR3 identification, clonotype clustering and error correction. A nonparametric unseen species model using Euler transformation provided a lower-bound estimate of total TCR beta diversity. The public reads were reanalyzed by TCRdb: fastp trimming at Q25, MiXCR alignment, in-frame beta chains only. Each entry merges the rows of one CDR3 protein and shows their most common DNA and genes. TCRdb's processing, not the authors', yielded these V and J calls. The sample contains 1.5 million or so distinct CDR3 sequences, less than 45% of them found a single time. The ten largest clones represent over 3.5% of the sample.

Sequenced material: blood. The TCR sequence derives from a woman younger than 35 in good health.

The nucleotide sequence is given as TGTGCCAGCAGTTTGTCGCAGGGGGCCGGGCCCCAGCATTTT. This encodes CASSLSQGAGPQHF. This chain joins TRBV12-3 or TRBV12-4 to TRBJ1-5; TRBD1 lines up with 8 middle nucleotides. There are 14 amino acids in the CDR3, from cysteine to phenylalanine inclusive. Only the CDR3 region is kept as DNA, spanning 42 bases read in frame from base 1. V is trimmed back by 3 bases and J by 9 bases, and the junction contains 7 bases that no gene match accounts for.